These 8 T cell receptor beta chains share one sample of origin, sequenced in a study of a mutant IDH1 vaccine in newly diagnosed glioma. Profiling relied on immunoSEQ multiplex PCR, and the TCRdb table lists in-frame clones only, not all of them. The sample carries approximately 51,000 clones, over 75% recorded once. For these receptors, no antigen is known. The time point is: week 5, during vaccination. Doses comprised 300 ug of mutant IDH1 20-mer peptide each, plus topical imiquimod. This material consisted of PBMCs, taken from a glioma patient whose treatment included an IDH1 peptide vaccine. The origin of the receptors is a middle-aged woman with glioma.

The chain recombines TRBV25-1 with TRBJ2-7; D may be TRBD1 (5 bases). CDR1 and CDR2 from the germline V gene are MGHDK and SYGVNS. Deletions cut 4 bases from V and 5 bases from J, with 12 bases between. The CDR3 has 13 amino acids. The CDR3 sequence is CASSAGARNEQYF. CDR3 DNA: TGTGCCAGCAGTGCTGGGGCGAGGAACGAGCAGTACTTC.

This chain joins TRBV7-2 and TRBJ2-5; 10 bases are shared with TRBD2. Germline V gene lookup returns CDR1 SGHTA and CDR2 FQGNSA. After removal of 4 bases from V and 4 bases from J, the junction contained 6 bases not matched to a gene. This CDR3 spans 15 amino acids. The CDR3 is CASSSLAGGGETQYF. The DNA of the CDR3 is TGTGCCAGCAGCTCTTTAGCGGGGGGCGGAGAGACCCAGTACTTC.

This chain connects TRBV13 to TRBJ2-4, with D perhaps matching TRBD1 (6 bases). Trimming left V 3 bases short and J 9 bases short, with 21 bases between. The germline V gene encodes CDR1 PRHDT and CDR2 FYEKMQ (reference sequence). CDR3 size: 16 residues. The CDR3 here is CASSFRPPAQGGIQYF. The CDR3 coding sequence is TGTGCCAGCAGCTTTAGGCCGCCAGCCCAAGGGGGCATTCAGTACTTC.

This clone was counted only a few times. The chain is built from TRBV5-6 and TRBJ1-4, with D maybe TRBD1 (6 bases). Trimming shortened V by 4 bases and J by 2 bases, and 9 bases separated the two germline ends. CDR1 is SGHDT and CDR2 is YYEEEE in the germline V gene. The CDR3 is made up of 14 amino acids. CDR3 DNA: TGTGCCAGCAGCCCAGGGGTCACTAATGAAAAACTGTTTTTT. Protein sequence: CASSPGVTNEKLFF.

This chain joins TRBV12-5 and TRBJ1-2; TRBD1 is a possible D gene (6 bases). V dropped 5 bases and J dropped 4 bases, with 17 bases sitting between them. The germline gives CDR1 LGHNT, CDR2 FRNRAP. CDR3 length: 15 residues. For the CDR3, the DNA is TGTGCTAGTGGTCCTAGGGGGGGCTCTGTCTATGGCTACACCTTC. Amino acid sequence: CASGPRGGSVYGYTF.

The J gene is TRBJ1-1, the V gene TRBV5-5; 9 nucleotides match TRBD1. Germline trimming cut 4 bases from V and 5 bases from J; bases unmatched to any gene: 3. Looked up from germline, CDR1 is SGHKS and CDR2 is YYEKEE (reference sequence). CDR3 length: 13 amino acids. The CDR3 sequence is CASSRDRVTEAFF. The CDR3 DNA sequence: TGTGCCAGCAGCAGGGACAGGGTGACTGAAGCTTTCTTT.

The V gene is TRBV12-5, the J gene TRBJ1-2, with D hard to call. Germline assignment: CDR1 LGHNT and CDR2 FRNRAP. This CDR3 spans 15 amino acids. V was clipped by 2 bases and J by 5 bases, with 15 bases between them. The CDR3 reads CASGLLPGLLYGYTF. DNA for the CDR3: TGTGCTAGTGGTTTGTTGCCGGGTCTCCTTTATGGCTACACCTTC.

The V gene is TRBV6-6, the J gene TRBJ2-6, with D perhaps matching TRBD2 (8 bases). This CDR3 has 16 amino acids. The germline V gene encodes CDR1 MNHNY and CDR2 SVGAGI (reference sequence). Trimming pared 5 bases from V and 15 bases from J, leaving 26 bases between. CDR3 DNA: TGTGCCAGCAGTCAAGACAGGGTCGGGACGGGACTAGACCTGACTTTC. This sequence encodes CASSQDRVGTGLDLTF.